The text below deals with one T cell receptor (beta chain). Its matching antigen is unknown. The V gene lost 3 bases and the J gene lost 4 bases, with 10 bases spanning the gap. Germline V gene data show CDR1 as SGDLS and CDR2 as YYNGEE. This CDR3 comprises 13 residues. This entry belongs to a study of cytomegalovirus exposure and HLA in healthy donors. The study ran its PCR with 60 Vbeta and 13 Jbeta primers. Assay: immunoSEQ multiplex PCR; the TCRdb copy retains only in-frame clones and omits some. The sample comprises about 170,000 clones, under 85% of which are singletons, and 4.8% rests with the top ten. Study-level points and caveats: Rarity characterized most TCR sequences, yet some public TCRs appeared in many donors. Judged likely to be a sequencing artifact was a cluster of highly shared sequence variants.

This receptor was taken from a man between 18 and 35 years old in good health and CMV-seronegative. The rearrangement joins TRBV9 to TRBJ1-1; D remains unclear. Sequencing was performed on PBMCs. The CDR3 DNA reads as TGTGCCAGCAGCGGAGATCTTCCCACTGAAGCTTTCTTT. Translating gives CASSGDLPTEAFF.